One sample yielded the 31 T cell receptor beta chains listed below, sequenced in a study of a mutant IDH1 vaccine in newly diagnosed glioma. The time point is: baseline, week 1 (first vaccination visit). Treatment specified: pre-vaccination baseline after standard-of-care therapy. Generated by immunoSEQ multiplex PCR, the TCRdb table keeps only in-frame clones and is missing some. Seen here are some 100,000 clones, roughly four fifths observed once, and the top ten hold roughly 7.1%. Here the sequenced sample was PBMCs, taken from a glioma patient treated with radiotherapy, temozolomide or both. These receptors were obtained from a woman in her 50s with glioma.

V usage is TRBV6-6 and J usage is TRBJ1-6, with a tentative D call TRBD1 (5 bases). Germline-derived CDR1 and CDR2 are MNHNY and SVGAGI (reference sequence). V shed 0 bases and J shed 7 bases, with 13 bases lying between them. CDR3 length: 16 amino acids. The chain's CDR3 is CASSYSGQGLNSPLHF. CDR3 sequence (DNA): TGTGCCAGCAGTTACTCCGGGCAGGGCCTAAATTCACCCCTCCACTTT.

The CDR3 spells CASQSQGNYGYTF. The CDR3 bases are TGTGCCAGCCAGTCGCAGGGTAACTATGGCTACACCTTC. V is TRBV19 and J is TRBJ1-2; possible D gene TRBD1, 5 bases. Germline CDR1 is LNHDA and CDR2 is SQIVND (reference sequence). This CDR3 region has 13 residues. Trimming stripped 9 bases from V and 1 base from J, with 12 bases between.

This clone was seen just once. The rearrangement joins TRBV27 to TRBJ2-6; D is unclear. V lost 2 bases and J lost 4, with 12 bases in between. CDR1 MNHEY and CDR2 SMNVEV come from the germline V gene (reference sequence). This CDR3 has 16 residues. The CDR3 nucleotides read TGTGCCAGCAGTTTAAACTGGGCCTCGGGGGCCAACGTCCTGACTTTC. Amino acid sequence: CASSLNWASGANVLTF.

The J gene is TRBJ2-6, the V gene TRBV9, with D uncertain. V was clipped by 6 bases and J by 4 bases, with 8 bases between them. The length of the CDR3 is 13 residues. CDR1 and CDR2 from the germline V gene are SGDLS and YYNGEE. CDR3 in DNA: TGTGCCAGCATGTCATCCGGGGCCAACGTCCTGACTTTC. It is translated as CASMSSGANVLTF.

This chain joins TRBV5-6 and TRBJ2-1; D is perhaps TRBD2 (6 bases). The CDR3 is made up of 15 amino acids. V was trimmed by 4 bases and J by 5 bases, leaving 16 bases between them. The germline gives CDR1 SGHDT, CDR2 YYEEEE. The CDR3 DNA sequence: TGTGCCAGCAGCCCGGGACTCCGGACCCACAATGAGCAGTTCTTC. This gives the protein CASSPGLRTHNEQFF.

The V and J genes are TRBV2 and TRBJ1-4, with D tentatively TRBD1 (6 bases). The CDR3 is 15 residues long. CDR1 and CDR2 (germline): SNHLY, FYNNEI. V lost 8 bases to trimming and J lost 0 bases, with 13 bases between them. The CDR3 DNA reads TGTGCCAGCGGAAGGGACATAGCAACTAATGAAAAACTGTTTTTT. Its protein product is CASGRDIATNEKLFF.

The gene calls are TRBV4-2 and TRBJ1-2; D is perhaps TRBD1 (5 bases). CDR1 is LGHNA, CDR2 YNFKEQ, per germline. This CDR3 has 13 amino acids. V dropped 1 base and J dropped 10 bases, with 13 bases sitting between them. The CDR3 sequence is CASSQVTQADYTF. The DNA of the CDR3 is TGTGCCAGCAGCCAAGTAACACAGGCGGACTACACCTTC.

This chain joins TRBV27 and TRBJ2-7, with D perhaps TRBD1 (6 bases). This CDR3 is 14 amino acids long. Germline V lookup: CDR1 MNHEY, CDR2 SMNVEV (reference sequence). Deletions cut 6 bases from V and 3 bases from J, with 15 bases between. The CDR3, as DNA: TGTGCCAGCAGCACCCACGACAGGAACTACGAGCAGTACTTC. As protein: CASSTHDRNYEQYF.

This chain connects TRBV7-8 to TRBJ1-1; D is possibly TRBD1 (6 bases). This CDR3 is built from 15 residues. The V and J ends lost 4 bases and 2 bases respectively, with 14 bases between them. Germline assignment: CDR1 SGHVS and CDR2 FQNEAQ. CDR3 nucleotide sequence: TGTGCCAGCAGCTCCCGGGGGGGCATAAACACTGAAGCTTTCTTT. Amino acid sequence: CASSSRGGINTEAFF.

V and J are TRBV7-2 and TRBJ2-3; D not resolved. CDR3 length: 14 amino acids. Germline lookup yields CDR1 SGHTA and CDR2 FQGNSA. V was shortened by 3 bases and J by 0 bases, with 7 bases between the two germline ends. This CDR3 is CASSFGPSTDTQYF. The DNA for the CDR3 is TGTGCCAGCAGCTTCGGGCCTAGCACAGATACGCAGTATTTT. Together with reference TRBV7-2 and TRBJ2-3, the CDR3 gives the full variable domain: GAGVSQSPSNKVTEKGKDVELRCDPISGHTALYWYRQSLGQGLEFLIYFQGNSAPDKSGLPSDRFSAERTGGSVSTLTIQRTQQEDSAVYLCASSFGPSTDTQYFGPGTRLTVL.

The chain joins TRBV5-5 to TRBJ2-7; 7 bases line up with TRBD1. This CDR3 is built from 12 residues. Germline assignment: CDR1 SGHKS and CDR2 YYEKEE (reference sequence). The V gene end was trimmed by 3 bases and the J gene end by 5 bases; junction bases not matched to a gene: 2. CDR3 sequence reads: CASSWDRHEQYF. In DNA, the CDR3 is TGTGCCAGCAGCTGGGACAGACACGAGCAGTACTTC.

V gene TRBV7-9 combines with J gene TRBJ1-3; no definite D call. Trimming cost V 2 bases and J 0 bases, with 11 bases left between them. CDR1 and CDR2 (germline): SEHNR, FQNEAQ (reference sequence). This CDR3 has 16 residues. CDR3 nucleotides: TGTGCCAGCAGCTTATCACGGGGAAGCTCTGGAAACACCATATATTTT. As protein: CASSLSRGSSGNTIYF.

The V call is TRBV10-1, the J call TRBJ2-7; D is uncertain. Germline V CDR1 and CDR2: WNHNN, SYGVQD (reference sequence). The CDR3 runs 13 residues. Trimming stripped 3 bases from V and 7 bases from J, with 13 bases between. CDR3 nucleotide sequence: TGCGCCAGCAGTGAAGTCGGAGTAAGGGAGCAGTACTTC. It translates to CASSEVGVREQYF.

V usage is TRBV5-1 and J usage is TRBJ2-1; D not resolved. The CDR3 runs 15 residues. V was shortened by 0 bases and J by 0 bases, with 7 bases between the two germline ends. Germline V CDR1 and CDR2: SGHRS, YFSETQ. The CDR3 DNA follows: TGCGCCAGCAGCTTGGTACAGAGCTCCTACAATGAGCAGTTCTTC. Its protein product is CASSLVQSSYNEQFF.

The V call is TRBV25-1, the J call TRBJ2-5; no clear D gene. Germline values: CDR1 MGHDK, CDR2 SYGVNS. V lost 5 bases to trimming and J lost 2 bases, with 18 bases between them. The CDR3 sequence is 16 residues long. CDR3 loop: CASSSIAPRLQETQYF. The CDR3 DNA follows: TGTGCCAGCAGTTCTATCGCCCCCAGGCTACAAGAGACCCAGTACTTC. The full variable domain, in which reference TRBV25-1 and TRBJ2-5 provide the parts outside the CDR3, is EADIYQTPRYLVIGTGKKITLECSQTMGHDKMYWYQQDPGMELHLIHYSYGVNSTEKGDLSSESTVSRIRTEHFPLTLESARPSHTSQYLCASSSIAPRLQETQYFGPGTRLLVL.

The gene calls are TRBV2 and TRBJ2-6; D is perhaps TRBD2 (6 bases). The V gene's germline CDR1 is SNHLY and CDR2 FYNNEI. The germline V and J ends were trimmed by 4 bases and 2 bases, with 9 bases remaining between them. This CDR3 is built from 15 residues. The CDR3 region is CASSGGGAGANVLTF. The CDR3 region has the DNA TGTGCCAGCAGTGGAGGAGGGGCTGGGGCCAACGTCCTGACTTTC.

The genes are TRBV27 and TRBJ2-7; 7 bases fit TRBD1. Germline loops: CDR1 MNHEY, CDR2 SMNVEV (reference sequence). This CDR3 has 13 amino acids. The junction had 5 bases not matched to a gene; V was cut back by 5 bases and J by 4 bases. CDR3 amino acids: CASSPTGIYEQYF. Written as DNA, the CDR3 is TGTGCCAGCAGTCCGACAGGGATATACGAGCAGTACTTC.

The chain couples TRBV28 to TRBJ2-7; 10 bases fit TRBD1. The V gene's germline CDR1 is MDHEN and CDR2 SYDVKM. Losses at the gene ends were 6 bases for V and 4 bases for J; bases not matched to a gene: 9. The CDR3 runs to 15 residues. The CDR3 loop is CASSGGQGGRYEQYF. The CDR3 DNA reads as TGTGCCAGCAGCGGAGGACAGGGGGGAAGGTACGAGCAGTACTTC.

The chain joins TRBV27 to TRBJ2-1; either TRBD1 or TRBD2 may fit D (7 bases each). With 7 bases removed from V and 4 bases from J, the gap between germline ends came to 20 bases. Germline lookup yields CDR1 MNHEY and CDR2 SMNVEV (reference sequence). This CDR3 region has 16 residues. CDR3 sequence reads: CASTFRAGQYYNEQFF. CDR3 DNA: TGTGCCAGCACCTTCCGAGCGGGACAGTATTACAATGAGCAGTTCTTC.

The chain carries TRBV10-3 and TRBJ2-2; D may be TRBD1 or TRBD2 (5 bases each). Germline CDR1 is ENHRY and CDR2 is SYGVKD. The germline V and J ends were trimmed by 0 bases and 4 bases, with 9 bases remaining between them. There are 15 residues in the CDR3. The CDR3 DNA is TGTGCCATCAGTGAGTCACCTGGGGGCACCGGGGAGCTGTTTTTT. Amino acids: CAISESPGGTGELFF.

This clone was seen a few times. The rearrangement links TRBV6-5 to TRBJ2-7; 10 positions agree with TRBD1. The germline CDR1 and CDR2 sequences are MNHEY and SVGAGI. The CDR3 loop spans 13 amino acids. V lost 8 bases to trimming and J lost 12 bases; unmatched junction nucleotides: 13. CDR3 region: CASSSDRGSPRYF. CDR3 in DNA: TGTGCCAGCTCCTCGGACAGGGGGTCCCCTCGGTACTTC.

The chain is built from TRBV7-9 and TRBJ2-1; D may be TRBD1 or TRBD2 (6 bases each). The CDR3 runs 14 residues. V was pared by 5 bases and J by 5 bases, with 13 bases between. Germline loops: CDR1 SEHNR, CDR2 FQNEAQ (reference sequence). CDR3 sequence: CASSPRGTHNEQFF. As DNA, the CDR3 is TGTGCCAGCAGCCCAAGGGGGACTCACAATGAGCAGTTCTTC. The whole variable domain, remainder taken from reference TRBV7-9 and TRBJ2-1, is DTGVSQNPRHKITKRGQNVTFRCDPISEHNRLYWYRQTLGQGPEFLTYFQNEAQLEKSRLLSDRFSAERPKGSFSTLEIQRTEQGDSAMYLCASSPRGTHNEQFFGPGTRLTVL.

The chain joins TRBV7-7 to TRBJ2-6; D is perhaps TRBD1 or TRBD2 (6 bases each). The germline V and J ends were trimmed by 5 bases and 2 bases, with 25 bases remaining between them. This CDR3 region has 20 residues. From germline, CDR1 is SSHAT and CDR2 FNYEAQ (reference sequence). The DNA of the CDR3 is TGTGCCAGCAGCCCGGGGGCCAGGGCGGGGTCAGGTCCTGGGGCCAACGTCCTGACTTTC. It encodes CASSPGARAGSGPGANVLTF.

This sequence joins TRBV27 and TRBJ2-7; a possible D gene is TRBD2 (6 bases). The CDR3 runs to 15 residues. Germline V gene data show CDR1 as MNHEY and CDR2 as SMNVEV (reference sequence). The V end was cut by 6 bases, the J end by 3 bases, with 18 bases between. CDR3 sequence: CASSPPGGSNYEQYF. The CDR3 nucleotides are TGTGCCAGCAGCCCCCCCGGGGGTTCAAACTACGAGCAGTACTTC.

The V call is TRBV7-2, the J call TRBJ1-5; D not resolved. Germline V gene lookup returns CDR1 SGHTA and CDR2 FQGNSA. The CDR3 sequence is 13 residues long. V lost 4 bases, J lost 7 bases, and 11 bases lay in between. The CDR3 reads CASSSQPRQPQHF. The CDR3 DNA reads TGTGCCAGCAGCTCCCAACCCCGGCAGCCCCAGCATTTT.

The sample holds one count of this clone. The chain uses TRBV5-4 and TRBJ2-1; D ambiguous. V was clipped by 0 bases and J by 3 bases, with 10 bases between them. This CDR3 comprises 15 residues. Per germline, CDR1 SGHNT and CDR2 YYREEE (reference sequence). The CDR3 protein is CASSLDGDNYNEQFF. DNA of the CDR3: TGTGCCAGCAGCTTGGATGGCGACAACTACAATGAGCAGTTCTTC.

This sequence joins TRBV7-9 and TRBJ2-7; TRBD1 is a possible D gene (6 bases). Germline CDR1 is SEHNR and CDR2 is FQNEAQ (reference sequence). This CDR3 has 12 amino acids. Trimming took off 3 bases at V and 8 bases at J, with 11 bases between the two ends. This CDR3 reads CASSLTGTQQYF. CDR3 coding DNA: TGTGCCAGCAGCTTGACAGGCACCCAGCAGTACTTC.

V usage is TRBV19 and J usage is TRBJ2-5; D not certain. V lost 3 bases and J 5 bases, leaving 4 bases between the germline ends. Per the germline V gene, CDR1 is LNHDA and CDR2 is SQIVND (reference sequence). The CDR3 sequence is 11 residues long. This CDR3 is CASSMGETQYF. The CDR3 DNA sequence: TGTGCCAGTAGTATGGGGGAGACCCAGTACTTC.

The V call is TRBV27, the J call TRBJ2-7; D call uncertain. CDR1 and CDR2 from the germline V gene are MNHEY and SMNVEV (reference sequence). V was trimmed by 4 bases and J by 4 bases, leaving 5 bases between them. This CDR3 comprises 11 residues. CDR3 bases: TGTGCCAGCAGTTCCCTTTACGAGCAGTACTTC. Its translation is CASSSLYEQYF.

This chain links TRBV30 with TRBJ2-1; tentative D call: TRBD1 (6 bases). Germline values: CDR1 GTSNPN, CDR2 SVGIG (reference sequence). The CDR3 covers 15 residues. Trimming stripped 0 bases from V and 6 bases from J, with 15 bases between. This CDR3 reads CAWSVKGQGINEQFF. The CDR3 DNA follows: TGTGCCTGGAGTGTAAAGGGGCAGGGGATCAATGAGCAGTTCTTC. Together with reference TRBV30 and TRBJ2-1, the CDR3 gives the full variable domain: SQTIHQWPATLVQPVGSPLSLECTVEGTSNPNLYWYRQAAGRGLQLLFYSVGIGQISSEVPQNLSASRPQDRQFILSSKKLLLSDSGFYLCAWSVKGQGINEQFFGPGTRLTVL.

J is TRBJ1-2 and V is TRBV5-1, with D possibly being TRBD1 (6 bases). Germline CDR1 SGHRS, CDR2 YFSETQ. CDR3 length equals 16 residues. V was cut by 2 bases and J by 4 bases, with 18 bases left in between. The CDR3 spells CASSLKQGPSGYGYTF. CDR3 DNA: TGCGCCAGCAGCTTAAAGCAGGGGCCCAGCGGCTATGGCTACACCTTC.